The TCR beta chain described here comes from a study of shared T cell receptors in the human thymus. J was trimmed by 0 bases and V by 2 bases; bases with no gene match: 5. CDR1 is LGHNA and CDR2 is YNFKEQ in the germline V gene. This CDR3 contains 18 residues. TCRdb's copy holds only in-frame clones and misses some; the assay was immunoSEQ multiplex PCR. Of hundreds of thousands of clones listed, approximately 78% are singletons. The same sample was also studied in work on human thymus T cells.

This TCR came from a boy less than two years old with a congenital heart defect. Sequencing was performed on thymocytes. The gene calls are TRBV4-2 and TRBJ2-5, with TRBD2 identical over 14 bases. CDR3 amino acids: CASSQPGLAGVDQETQYF. As DNA, the CDR3 is TGTGCCAGCAGCCAACCGGGACTAGCGGGAGTGGACCAAGAGACCCAGTACTTC.